A single sample gave rise to the 29 T cell receptor beta chains below, sequenced in a study of OX40 agonist ivuxolimab in advanced cancers. Produced via immunoSEQ multiplex PCR; TCRdb's table is partial and in-frame only. The sample yields roughly 48,000 clones, roughly 81% seen once. The input for sequencing was CD4+ or CD8+ T cells sorted from blood, taken in a trial of the OX40 agonist ivuxolimab. Receptors were obtained from an adult with an advanced solid tumor such as melanoma, head and neck, liver or kidney cancer.

This clone has only one observation. This sequence joins TRBV11-1 and TRBJ1-6; TRBD1 matches 11 bases. The J segment lost 8 bases and the V segment lost 5 bases, leaving 2 bases of the junction unmatched. Germline CDR1 is SGHAT and CDR2 is FQDESV (reference sequence). This CDR3 spans 14 amino acids. Written as DNA, the CDR3 is TGTGCCAGCAGCCAGGACAGGGGGCATTCACCCCTCCACTTT. Encoded protein: CASSQDRGHSPLHF.

This rearrangement joins TRBV7-6 to TRBJ2-7; D is unclear. The germline V gene has CDR1 SGHVS and CDR2 FNYEAQ. The CDR3 is 15 amino acids. V lost 4 bases to trimming and J lost 2 bases, with 15 bases between them. This CDR3 reads CASSSLSQSPYEQYF. Written as DNA, the CDR3 is TGTGCCAGCAGCTCCCTTTCCCAGAGTCCCTACGAGCAGTACTTC.

The chain uses TRBV5-4 and TRBJ2-5; TRBD2 is a possible D gene (5 bases). CDR3 length equals 14 residues. Looked up from germline, CDR1 is SGHNT and CDR2 is YYREEE (reference sequence). The ends were cut back, 1 base at V and 1 base at J, with 8 bases in the middle. The CDR3 DNA reads TGTGCCAGCAGCTTGCTGAGCGGCCAAGAGACCCAGTACTTC. Translating gives CASSLLSGQETQYF.

The chain uses TRBV5-1 and TRBJ1-1, with TRBD1 identical over 7 bases. The CDR3 extends over 13 amino acids. Unmatched junction bases numbered 3, after V lost 3 bases and J lost 4 bases. In germline, CDR1 is SGHRS, CDR2 YFSETQ. The CDR3 bases are TGCGCCAGCAGCTCGGGACAGTTCACTGAAGCTTTCTTT. Translation: CASSSGQFTEAFF.

The chain joins TRBV30 to TRBJ2-7; D is unresolved. Germline CDR1 and CDR2: GTSNPN and SVGIG (reference sequence). The CDR3 is 12 amino acids. V was clipped by 5 bases and J by 3 bases, with 11 bases between them. The CDR3 sequence: CAWSTDRYEQYF. For the CDR3, the DNA is TGTGCCTGGTCAACCGACCGCTACGAGCAGTACTTC. The variable domain in full, with the rest retrieved from reference TRBV30 and TRBJ2-7, is SQTIHQWPATLVQPVGSPLSLECTVEGTSNPNLYWYRQAAGRGLQLLFYSVGIGQISSEVPQNLSASRPQDRQFILSSKKLLLSDSGFYLCAWSTDRYEQYFGPGTRLTVT.

The chain carries TRBV9 and TRBJ2-2; 9 bases are a match to TRBD2. The CDR3 spans 16 residues. Germline lookup yields CDR1 SGDLS and CDR2 YYNGEE. V lost 0 bases to trimming and J lost 0 bases; unmatched junction nucleotides: 0. CDR3 protein: CASSVGLAANTGELFF. The CDR3 DNA sequence: TGTGCCAGCAGCGTAGGACTAGCGGCGAACACCGGGGAGCTGTTTTTT.

This clone was picked up a small number of times. The rearrangement uses TRBV9 and TRBJ1-1; TRBD1 might be the D (5 bases). Germline V gene data show CDR1 as SGDLS and CDR2 as YYNGEE. V lost 0 bases and J lost 7, with 16 bases in between. This CDR3 comprises 15 residues. The CDR3, as DNA: TGTGCCAGCAGCGTAGATCCGGACGGGGCTATTGAAGCTTTCTTT. Translating it yields CASSVDPDGAIEAFF. Complete variable domain (other parts from reference TRBV9 and TRBJ1-1): DSGVTQTPKHLITATGQRVTLRCSPRSGDLSVYWYQQSLDQGLQFLIQYYNGEERAKGNILERFSAQQFPDLHSELNLSSLELGDSALYFCASSVDPDGAIEAFFGQGTRLTVV.

As concerns this clone: A junction end diverges from the germline sequence, so it may reflect a read error. J is TRBJ2-2 and V is TRBV7-7; D remains unclear. The CDR3 covers 15 residues. The germline V gene encodes CDR1 SSHAT and CDR2 FNYEAQ (reference sequence). CDR3 sequence (DNA): TGTGCTAGCAGCCGCGGATCGACCGACACCGGGGAGCTGTTTTTT. Translating gives CASSRGSTDTGELFF.

The chain has TRBV5-6 and TRBJ2-3, with 7 bases lining up with TRBD2. The V gene end was trimmed by 4 bases and the J gene end by 3 bases; junction bases not matched to a gene: 8. CDR1 is SGHDT, CDR2 YYEEEE, per germline. This CDR3 contains 15 residues. The DNA of the CDR3 is TGTGCCAGCAGCGCGTCCACCGGGGGGACAGATACGCAGTATTTT. Its translation: CASSASTGGTDTQYF.

V usage is TRBV10-3 and J usage is TRBJ1-1; 10 nucleotides line up with TRBD1. This CDR3 contains 13 residues. J gave up 1 base and V 11 bases, and 4 bases lay outside the gene matches. CDR1 and CDR2 (germline): ENHRY, SYGVKD. CDR3 in DNA: TGTGCCGCCCGGACAGGGGGGAACACTGAAGCTTTCTTT. Amino acids: CAARTGGNTEAFF.

This clone came up a few times. The gene calls are TRBV13 and TRBJ1-6, with 12 bases matching TRBD1. V shed 3 bases and J 7 bases; nucleotides not matched to a gene: 7. Germline CDR1 and CDR2: PRHDT and FYEKMQ (reference sequence). There are 17 residues in the CDR3. The DNA for the CDR3 is TGTGCCAGCAGCTTGCTCGGGACAGGGGGCCCGAATTCACCCCTCCACTTT. It encodes CASSLLGTGGPNSPLHF.

The J gene is TRBJ2-3, the V gene TRBV29-1, with TRBD2 matching 7 bases. Germline CDR1 is SQVTM and CDR2 is ANQGSEA. The junction had 18 bases not matched to a gene; V was cut back by 1 base and J by 2 bases. The CDR3 is 19 amino acids. The CDR3 here is CSVEVRGVRLRGSTDTQYF. The CDR3 nucleotides are TGCAGCGTTGAAGTCCGGGGGGTGAGATTGCGGGGATCCACAGATACGCAGTATTTT.

The CDR3 sequence: CASSPSRQGLNEQFF. The DNA of the CDR3 is TGTGCCAGCAGCCCTTCCCGACAGGGATTAAATGAGCAGTTCTTC. J is TRBJ2-1 and V is TRBV5-4; 7 nucleotides match TRBD1. This CDR3 has 15 amino acids. The ends lost 4 bases at V and 7 bases at J; junction bases unmatched: 11. Germline lookup yields CDR1 SGHNT and CDR2 YYREEE (reference sequence).

The chain carries TRBV10-3 and TRBJ2-1; TRBD2 might be the D (5 bases). Germline CDR1 and CDR2: ENHRY and SYGVKD. V shed 9 bases and J shed 6 bases, with 12 bases lying between them. The CDR3 is made up of 12 amino acids. CDR3 residues: CAITGSGNEQFF. CDR3 coding DNA: TGTGCCATTACGGGGAGCGGCAATGAGCAGTTCTTC.

This chain joins TRBV6-1 and TRBJ2-1; D not certain. This CDR3 spans 14 amino acids. Per the germline V gene, CDR1 is MNHNS and CDR2 is SASEGT. Between the trimmed V and J ends, which lost 5 bases and 0 bases, there was a span of 8 bases. CDR3 nucleotide sequence: TGTGCCAGCAGTAAGGGCGGCTCCTACAATGAGCAGTTCTTC. Its translation is CASSKGGSYNEQFF.

The rearrangement joins TRBV18 to TRBJ1-2, with 9 bases lining up with TRBD1. CDR1 is KGHSH and CDR2 is LQKENI in the germline V gene. With V trimmed by 4 bases and J by 8 bases, 5 bases remained unmatched. The length of the CDR3 is 13 residues. CDR3 nucleotides: TGTGCCAGCTCACGGGACAGGGACGGCGGCTACACCTTC. Translating gives CASSRDRDGGYTF.

The chain couples TRBV6-6 to TRBJ2-3, with D perhaps TRBD1 (6 bases). The V end was cut by 9 bases, the J end by 5 bases, with 24 bases between. There are 16 residues in the CDR3. In germline, CDR1 is MNHNY, CDR2 SVGAGI (reference sequence). The CDR3 coding sequence is TGTGCCAGTACCACCCTCCAGGGGAAGGGTCGAGATACGCAGTATTTT. It is translated as CASTTLQGKGRDTQYF.

The gene calls are TRBV10-3 and TRBJ1-6; tentatively, D is TRBD1 (5 bases). Trimming removed 2 bases at V and 8 bases at J, with 13 bases between. The CDR3 length is 15 residues. Germline loops: CDR1 ENHRY, CDR2 SYGVKD. As DNA, the CDR3 is TGTGCCATCAGTGAGGCCCCTAGAGGGGATTCACCCCTCCACTTT. Amino acids: CAISEAPRGDSPLHF.

The V call is TRBV15, the J call TRBJ2-1, with 8 bases aligning to TRBD2. The germline CDR1 and CDR2 sequences are LNHNV and YYDKDF (reference sequence). Trimming took 2 bases from V and 0 from J; bases not matched to a gene: 3. This CDR3 has 16 amino acids. As DNA, the CDR3 is TGTGCCACCAGCAGACATAGCGGGGCCTCCTACAATGAGCAGTTCTTC. Protein: CATSRHSGASYNEQFF.

This chain joins TRBV21-1 and TRBJ1-2. TRBV21-1 is a listed pseudogene. The CDR3 sequence is 14 residues long. CDR3 nucleotides: TGTGCCAGCAGCAAAGTCGGTGGGACCCATGGCTACACCTTC. It specifies CASSKVGGTHGYTF.

The chain uses TRBV7-3 and TRBJ2-1; 13 bases agree with TRBD2. Germline V lookup: CDR1 SGHTA, CDR2 FQGTGA. This CDR3 contains 15 residues. V lost 3 bases to trimming and J lost 10 bases; unmatched junction nucleotides: 6. The CDR3 protein is CASSFGGLAGQEQFF. CDR3 in DNA: TGTGCCAGCAGCTTTGGGGGACTAGCGGGGCAGGAGCAGTTCTTC.

This chain uses TRBV9 with TRBJ1-4; TRBD1 is a possible D gene (5 bases). Germline CDR1 SGDLS, CDR2 YYNGEE. This CDR3 has 15 amino acids. The V end was cut by 0 bases, the J end by 8 bases, with 14 bases between. CDR3 nucleotide sequence: TGTGCCAGCAGCGTAGGTGGCAGGGTGAACGAAAAACTGTTTTTT. Translation: CASSVGGRVNEKLFF.

V usage is TRBV15 and J usage is TRBJ1-5; a weak D match, TRBD1 (6 bases). Between the trimmed V and J ends, which lost 5 bases and 7 bases, there was a span of 15 bases. Germline V gene sequence: CDR1 LNHNV, CDR2 YYDKDF (reference sequence). The CDR3 has 14 amino acids. The CDR3 loop reads CATSLGAGVQPQHF. The CDR3 DNA reads TGTGCCACCAGCCTGGGGGCAGGGGTCCAGCCCCAGCATTTT.

This clone appeared once. The V and J genes are TRBV6-5 and TRBJ2-1; TRBD2 agrees at 7 bases. After removal of 2 bases from V and 0 bases from J, the junction contained 1 base not matched to a gene. This CDR3 region has 15 residues. Germline V gene sequence: CDR1 MNHEY, CDR2 SVGAGI. DNA of the CDR3: TGTGCCAGCAGTTACCGCGGGAGCTCCTACAATGAGCAGTTCTTC. Its protein product is CASSYRGSSYNEQFF.

This rearrangement joins TRBV28 to TRBJ2-7; D gene ambiguous. The CDR3 runs to 10 residues. The germline V and J ends were trimmed by 6 bases and 4 bases, with 4 bases remaining between them. In germline, CDR1 is MDHEN, CDR2 SYDVKM. The CDR3 DNA sequence: TGTGCCAGCAGGAGTTACGAGCAGTACTTC. Amino acid sequence: CASRSYEQYF.

This sequence joins TRBV28 and TRBJ2-7; 11 bases agree with TRBD1. V was pared by 6 bases and J by 3 bases, with 7 bases of the junction left unmatched. The length of the CDR3 is 15 residues. Germline values: CDR1 MDHEN, CDR2 SYDVKM. CDR3 region: CASRALGTGGYEQYF. The CDR3 DNA follows: TGTGCCAGCAGAGCCCTCGGGACAGGGGGCTACGAGCAGTACTTC.

Concerning this clone itself: This clone may be a read error of a much larger clone one base away. Distinct nucleotide sequences in the sample also encode this CDR3. The rearrangement uses TRBV7-9 and TRBJ2-7; 11 bases fit TRBD1. The germline gives CDR1 SEHNR, CDR2 FQNEAQ (reference sequence). The CDR3 is made up of 14 amino acids. V was clipped by 6 bases and J by 3 bases; unmatched bases: 4. CDR3 sequence: CASSPGTGGYEQYF. DNA for the CDR3: TGTGCCAGCAGTCCCGGGACAGGGGGCTACGAGCAGTACTTC.

This chain connects TRBV10-1 to TRBJ2-5; the D is unclear. The germline CDR1 and CDR2 sequences are WNHNN and SYGVQD (reference sequence). Trimming cost V 4 bases and J 5 bases, with 11 bases left between them. This CDR3 has 13 amino acids. The CDR3 coding sequence is TGCGCCAGCAGTGCCACGATCGGGGAGACCCAGTACTTC. The encoded protein is CASSATIGETQYF.

V is TRBV7-8 and J is TRBJ2-5; the match to TRBD2 covers 9 bases. Trimming at V came to 5 bases and at J to 4 bases, leaving 14 bases not matched to a gene. This CDR3 contains 17 residues. Germline CDR1 and CDR2: SGHVS and FQNEAQ. This chain's CDR3 is CASSPAGGGRGLETQYF. The DNA for the CDR3 is TGTGCCAGCAGCCCCGCGGGGGGCGGGAGGGGGCTAGAGACCCAGTACTTC.